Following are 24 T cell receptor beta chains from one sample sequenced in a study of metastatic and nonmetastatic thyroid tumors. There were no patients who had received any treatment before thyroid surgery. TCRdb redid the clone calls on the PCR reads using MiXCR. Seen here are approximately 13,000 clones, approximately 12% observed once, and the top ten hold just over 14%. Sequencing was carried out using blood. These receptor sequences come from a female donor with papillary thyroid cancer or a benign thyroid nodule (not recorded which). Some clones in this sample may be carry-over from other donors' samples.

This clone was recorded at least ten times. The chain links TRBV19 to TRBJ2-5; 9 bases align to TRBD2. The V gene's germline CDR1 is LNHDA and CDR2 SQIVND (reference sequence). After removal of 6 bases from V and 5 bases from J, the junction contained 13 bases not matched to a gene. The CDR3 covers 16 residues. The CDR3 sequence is CASSERGASGWETQYF. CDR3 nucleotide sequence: TGTGCCAGTAGCGAGCGGGGGGCCTCCGGGTGGGAGACCCAGTACTTC.

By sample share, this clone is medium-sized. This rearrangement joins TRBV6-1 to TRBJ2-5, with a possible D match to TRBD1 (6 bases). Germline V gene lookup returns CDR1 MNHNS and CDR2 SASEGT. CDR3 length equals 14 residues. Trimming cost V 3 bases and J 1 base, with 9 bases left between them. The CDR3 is CASSEVGGQETQYF. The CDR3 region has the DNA TGTGCCAGCAGTGAGGTAGGGGGCCAAGAGACCCAGTACTTC.

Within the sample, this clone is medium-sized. CDR3 region: CASSDGSTDTQYF. Written as DNA, the CDR3 is TGTGCCAGCAGTGACGGGAGCACAGATACGCAGTATTTT. The chain links TRBV6-4 to TRBJ2-3; D unclear. The CDR3 extends over 13 amino acids. Trimming removed 2 bases from V and 0 bases from J, with 3 bases in between. Per germline, CDR1 MRHNA and CDR2 SNTAGT.

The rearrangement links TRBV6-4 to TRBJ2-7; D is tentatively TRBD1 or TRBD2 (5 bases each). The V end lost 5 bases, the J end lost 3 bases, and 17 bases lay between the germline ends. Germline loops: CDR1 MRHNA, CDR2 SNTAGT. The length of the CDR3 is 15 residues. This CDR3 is CASSYKRGWGYEQYF. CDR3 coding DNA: TGTGCCAGCAGTTACAAGAGGGGATGGGGCTACGAGCAGTACTTC.

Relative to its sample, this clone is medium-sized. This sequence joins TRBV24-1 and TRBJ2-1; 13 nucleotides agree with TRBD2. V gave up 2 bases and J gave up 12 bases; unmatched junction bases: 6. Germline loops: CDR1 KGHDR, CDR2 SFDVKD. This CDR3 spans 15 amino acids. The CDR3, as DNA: TGTGCCACCAGTGATTCGAGGACTAGCGGGGGCATGCAGTTCTTC. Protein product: CATSDSRTSGGMQFF.

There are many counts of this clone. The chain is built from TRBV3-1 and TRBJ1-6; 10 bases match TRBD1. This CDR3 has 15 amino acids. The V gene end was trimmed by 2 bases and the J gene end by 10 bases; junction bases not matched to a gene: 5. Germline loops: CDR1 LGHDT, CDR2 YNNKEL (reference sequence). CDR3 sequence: CASSQLGQGESPLHF. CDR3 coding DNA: TGTGCCAGCAGCCAACTTGGACAGGGGGAATCACCCCTCCACTTT.

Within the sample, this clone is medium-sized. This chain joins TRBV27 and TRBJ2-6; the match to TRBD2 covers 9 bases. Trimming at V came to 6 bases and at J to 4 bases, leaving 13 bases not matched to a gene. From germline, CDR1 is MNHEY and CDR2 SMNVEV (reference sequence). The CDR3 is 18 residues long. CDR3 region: CASRPEAGGLSGANVLTF. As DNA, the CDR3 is TGTGCCAGCAGACCTGAAGCGGGAGGTCTGTCCGGGGCCAACGTCCTGACTTTC.

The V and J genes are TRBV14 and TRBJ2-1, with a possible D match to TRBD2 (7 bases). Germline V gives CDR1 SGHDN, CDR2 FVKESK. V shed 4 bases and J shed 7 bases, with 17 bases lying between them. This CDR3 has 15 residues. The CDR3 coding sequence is TGTGCCAGCAGCCGAACTAGTGGGGGGGCGAATGAGCAGTTCTTC. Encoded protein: CASSRTSGGANEQFF.

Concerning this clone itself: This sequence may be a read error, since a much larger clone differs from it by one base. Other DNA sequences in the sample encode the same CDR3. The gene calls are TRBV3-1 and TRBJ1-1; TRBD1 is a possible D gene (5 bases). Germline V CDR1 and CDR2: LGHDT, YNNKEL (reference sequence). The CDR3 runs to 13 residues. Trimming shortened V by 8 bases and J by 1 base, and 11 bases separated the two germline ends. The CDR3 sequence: CASASGPNTEAFF. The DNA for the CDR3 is TGTGCCAGCGCCTCAGGGCCGAACACTGAAGCTTTCTTT. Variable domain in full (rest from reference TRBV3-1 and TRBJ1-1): DTAVSQTPKYLVTQMGNDKSIKCEQNLGHDTMYWYKQDSKKFLKIMFSYNNKELIINETVPNRFSPKSPDKAHLNLHINSLELGDSAVYFCASASGPNTEAFFGQGTRLTVV.

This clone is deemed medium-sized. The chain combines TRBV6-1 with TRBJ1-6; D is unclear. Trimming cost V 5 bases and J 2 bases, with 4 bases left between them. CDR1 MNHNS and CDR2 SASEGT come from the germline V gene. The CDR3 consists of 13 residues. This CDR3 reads CASSQAYNSPLHF. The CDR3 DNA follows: TGTGCCAGCAGTCAGGCCTATAATTCACCCCTCCACTTT.

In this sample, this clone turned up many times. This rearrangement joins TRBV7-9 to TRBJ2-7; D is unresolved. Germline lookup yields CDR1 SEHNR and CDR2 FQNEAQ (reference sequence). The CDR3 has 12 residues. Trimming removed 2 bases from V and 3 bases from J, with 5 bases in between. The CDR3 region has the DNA TGTGCCAGCAGCTTAAATGGCTACGAGCAGTACTTC. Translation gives CASSLNGYEQYF.

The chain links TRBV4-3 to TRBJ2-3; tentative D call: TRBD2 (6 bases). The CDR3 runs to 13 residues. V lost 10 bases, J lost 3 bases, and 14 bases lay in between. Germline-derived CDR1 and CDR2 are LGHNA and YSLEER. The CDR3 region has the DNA TGCGCCATCGCCGGAGGGGCGACAGATACGCAGTATTTT. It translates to CAIAGGATDTQYF.

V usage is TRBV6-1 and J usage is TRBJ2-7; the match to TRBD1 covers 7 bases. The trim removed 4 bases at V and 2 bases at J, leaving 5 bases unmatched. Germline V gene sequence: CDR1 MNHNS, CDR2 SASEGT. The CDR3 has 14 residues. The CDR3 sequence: CASSVVGTAYEQYF. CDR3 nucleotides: TGTGCCAGCAGTGTGGTAGGGACAGCCTACGAGCAGTACTTC.

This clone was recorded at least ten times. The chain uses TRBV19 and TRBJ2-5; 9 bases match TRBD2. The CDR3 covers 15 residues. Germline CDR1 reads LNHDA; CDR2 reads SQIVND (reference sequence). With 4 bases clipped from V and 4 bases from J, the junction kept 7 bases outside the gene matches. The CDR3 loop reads CASSSGGGAGETQYF. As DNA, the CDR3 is TGTGCCAGTAGTAGTGGCGGGGGGGCAGGAGAGACCCAGTACTTC.

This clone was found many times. The CDR3 here is CASSQIAGGSYNEQFF. DNA for the CDR3: TGTGCCAGTAGTCAGATAGCGGGAGGGTCCTACAATGAGCAGTTCTTC. The gene calls are TRBV19 and TRBJ2-1; 11 positions match TRBD2. The CDR3 runs 16 residues. The trim removed 5 bases at V and 1 base at J, leaving 4 bases unmatched. CDR1 and CDR2 (germline): LNHDA, SQIVND (reference sequence).

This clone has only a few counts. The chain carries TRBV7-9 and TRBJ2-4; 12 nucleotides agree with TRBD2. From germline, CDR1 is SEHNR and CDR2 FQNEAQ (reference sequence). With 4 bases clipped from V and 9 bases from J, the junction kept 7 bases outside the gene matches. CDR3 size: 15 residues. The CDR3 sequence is CASSWPSGGEAIQYF. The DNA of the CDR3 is TGTGCCAGCAGCTGGCCTAGCGGGGGGGAGGCCATTCAGTACTTC.

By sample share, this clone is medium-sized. CDR3 amino acids: CASSPLAGASYNEQFF. The CDR3 nucleotides are TGTGCCAGCAGTCCCCTAGCGGGAGCCAGTTACAATGAGCAGTTCTTC. The rearrangement uses TRBV12-3 or TRBV12-4 and TRBJ2-1; TRBD2 agrees at 10 bases. Trimming at V came to 5 bases and at J to 4 bases, leaving 8 bases not matched to a gene. The CDR3 is made up of 16 amino acids.

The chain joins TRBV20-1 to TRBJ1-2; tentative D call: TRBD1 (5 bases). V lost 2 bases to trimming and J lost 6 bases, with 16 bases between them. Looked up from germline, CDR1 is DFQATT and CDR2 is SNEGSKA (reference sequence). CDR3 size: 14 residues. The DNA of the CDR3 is TGCAGTGCTAGAAGGGAGGGGAGGAACCATGGCTACACCTTC. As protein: CSARREGRNHGYTF.

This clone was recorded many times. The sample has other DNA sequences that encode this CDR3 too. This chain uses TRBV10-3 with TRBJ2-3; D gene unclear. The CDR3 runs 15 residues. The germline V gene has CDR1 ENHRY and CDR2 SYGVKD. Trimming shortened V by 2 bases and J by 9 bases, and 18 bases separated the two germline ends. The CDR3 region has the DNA TGTGCCATCAGTGAGCAGGCGACCTCATCGGACACGCAGTATTTT. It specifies CAISEQATSSDTQYF.

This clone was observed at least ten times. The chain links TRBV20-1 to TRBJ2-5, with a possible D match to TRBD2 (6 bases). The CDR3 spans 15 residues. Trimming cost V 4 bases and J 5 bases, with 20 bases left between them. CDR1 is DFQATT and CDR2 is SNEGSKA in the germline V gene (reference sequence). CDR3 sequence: CSAMSLATKGETQYF. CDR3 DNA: TGCAGTGCTATGAGCCTAGCGACTAAGGGGGAGACCCAGTACTTC.

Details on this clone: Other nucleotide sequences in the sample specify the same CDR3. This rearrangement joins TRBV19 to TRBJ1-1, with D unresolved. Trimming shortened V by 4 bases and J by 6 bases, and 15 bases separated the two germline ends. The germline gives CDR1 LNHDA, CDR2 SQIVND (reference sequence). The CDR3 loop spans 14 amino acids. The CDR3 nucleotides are TGTGCCAGTAGTACTGGGCATCGCAGTTCTGAAGCTTTCTTT. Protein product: CASSTGHRSSEAFF.

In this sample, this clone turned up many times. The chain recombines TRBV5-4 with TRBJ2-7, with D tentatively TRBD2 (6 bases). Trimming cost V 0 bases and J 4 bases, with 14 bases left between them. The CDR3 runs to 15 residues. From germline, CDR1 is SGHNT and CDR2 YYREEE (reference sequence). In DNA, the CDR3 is TGTGCCAGCAGCTTGGCCGGGATTAGCGGTTACGAGCAGTACTTC. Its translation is CASSLAGISGYEQYF.

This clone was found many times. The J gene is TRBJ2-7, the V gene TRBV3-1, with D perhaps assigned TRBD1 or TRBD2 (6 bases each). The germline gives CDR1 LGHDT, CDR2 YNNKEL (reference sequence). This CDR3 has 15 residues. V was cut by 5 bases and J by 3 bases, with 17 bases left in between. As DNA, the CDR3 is TGTGCCAGCAGCGAAACTATAGGGGGGCTCTACGAGCAGTACTTC. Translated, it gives CASSETIGGLYEQYF.

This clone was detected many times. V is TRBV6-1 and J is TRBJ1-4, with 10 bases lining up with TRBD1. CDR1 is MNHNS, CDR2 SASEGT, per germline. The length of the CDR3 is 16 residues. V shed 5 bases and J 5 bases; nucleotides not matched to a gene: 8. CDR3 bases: TGTGCCAGCAGTCTCCACGGGGGACAGGGGAATGAAAAACTGTTTTTT. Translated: CASSLHGGQGNEKLFF.